This entry is about one TCR beta chain. Its specificity is unknown. Some clones are missing from TCRdb's copy, which holds only in-frame ones; the method was immunoSEQ multiplex PCR. The sample lists approximately 30,000 clones, roughly two thirds seen once, with almost 40% in the top ten. Template: tumor biopsy or peripheral blood genomic DNA, about 616-6,500 ng per sample. There are 11 residues in the CDR3. Germline lookup yields CDR1 DFQATT and CDR2 SNEGSKA (reference sequence). Trimming left V 5 bases short and J 5 bases short, with 6 bases between. This sample is part of a study of T cells in tumors after PD-1 blockade. About the study: Patients had no prior checkpoint blockade, systemic immunosuppressants, or anti-cancer therapy within 4 weeks. Daily vismodegib 150 mg continued in a subset of anti-PD-1-treated patients.

Study-wide points: About 41% of tumor TCR clonotypes were also found in blood.

The genes are TRBV20-1 and TRBJ2-2; D is unresolved. Sample: PBMCs, taken after anti-PD-1 treatment. The clonotype was recovered from a human donor with basal cell carcinoma. CDR3 DNA: TGCAGTGCTCACGAGACCGGGGAGCTGTTTTTT. It encodes CSAHETGELFF.